Presented here are 29 T cell receptor beta chains from one specimen sequenced in a study of T cell responses to AZD1222 COVID-19 vaccine. TCRdb's table, derived via immunoSEQ multiplex PCR, lists solely in-frame clones and lacks some. Here the sample spans about 160,000 clones, around 90% being singletons. The sequencing used peripheral blood, collected 28 days after the second AZD1222 dose. Source of these receptors: an adult who received the AZD1222 COVID-19 vaccine.

A single count supports this clone. The chain employs TRBV21-1 and TRBJ2-5. TRBV21-1 has pseudogene status. CDR3 length equals 18 residues. CDR3 amino acids: CASSIFIEPRGPQETQYF. The CDR3 DNA reads as TGTGCCAGCAGCATTTTTATTGAGCCCCGGGGGCCTCAAGAGACCCAGTACTTC.

The chain couples TRBV5-5 to TRBJ1-4; D remains unclear. Germline assignment: CDR1 SGHKS and CDR2 YYEKEE (reference sequence). The CDR3 has 16 residues. V was shortened by 0 bases and J by 8 bases, with 17 bases between the two germline ends. The CDR3 region is CASSLGFDSGGEKLFF. Here the CDR3 DNA reads TGTGCCAGCAGCTTGGGATTCGATTCCGGCGGGGAAAAACTGTTTTTT.

The genes are TRBV29-1 and TRBJ2-7, with TRBD2 matching over 9 bases. The V gene's germline CDR1 is SQVTM and CDR2 ANQGSEA. Unmatched junction bases numbered 7, after V lost 7 bases and J lost 3 bases. The CDR3 totals 13 residues. The CDR3 region is CSADGGGGYEQYF. The CDR3 DNA is TGCAGCGCGGACGGCGGGGGGGGCTACGAGCAGTACTTC.

The DNA of the CDR3 is TGTGCCAGTAAGATCGCCTCAGGGGGCCAAGCAGTAAATAGCAATCAGCCCCAGCATTTT. This gives the protein CASKIASGGQAVNSNQPQHF. This chain links TRBV19 with TRBJ1-5; 8 bases line up with TRBD1. Germline V gene sequence: CDR1 LNHDA, CDR2 SQIVND (reference sequence). The CDR3 consists of 20 residues. The V and J ends lost 7 bases and 0 bases, in that order; junction bases with no gene match: 20.

This clone appeared a single time. The rearrangement uses TRBV7-9 and TRBJ2-2, with D tentatively TRBD2 (6 bases). V lost 4 bases and J lost 1, with 13 bases in between. This CDR3 has 16 residues. Per germline, CDR1 SEHNR and CDR2 FQNEAQ (reference sequence). CDR3 sequence (DNA): TGTGCCAGCAGCTCCCCATCGCGGGAGAACACCGGGGAGCTGTTTTTT. It is translated as CASSSPSRENTGELFF.

The V call is TRBV7-8, the J call TRBJ2-7; 8 nucleotides agree with TRBD1. CDR3 size: 15 residues. The V gene end was trimmed by 5 bases and the J gene end by 3 bases; junction bases not matched to a gene: 9. The germline gives CDR1 SGHVS, CDR2 FQNEAQ. The CDR3 nucleotides are TGTGCCAGCAGCGCCCGGGACAGGCGCAACTACGAGCAGTACTTC. It specifies CASSARDRRNYEQYF.

J is TRBJ1-1 and V is TRBV18; D gene unclear. This CDR3 spans 14 amino acids. Trimming left V 2 bases short and J 4 bases short, with 11 bases between. Germline V gene data show CDR1 as KGHSH and CDR2 as LQKENI. CDR3 sequence (DNA): TGTGCCAGCTCACCATTTCCCGGATCCACTGAAGCTTTCTTT. Translated: CASSPFPGSTEAFF.

The chain combines TRBV5-1 with TRBJ2-1; D is uncertain. This CDR3 is 19 amino acids long. The germline CDR1 and CDR2 sequences are SGHRS and YFSETQ. V dropped 3 bases and J dropped 0 bases, with 22 bases sitting between them. CDR3 coding DNA: TGCGCCAGCAGCTCCCAGACGCTTTCGGGCACGATCTCCTACAATGAGCAGTTCTTC. Residues: CASSSQTLSGTISYNEQFF.

This clone has only a few counts. This chain links TRBV4-1 with TRBJ1-1; TRBD1 might be the D (5 bases). This CDR3 is 15 amino acids long. The germline CDR1 and CDR2 sequences are MGHRA and YSYEKL. V lost 1 base to trimming and J lost 6 bases, with 15 bases between them. The CDR3 sequence is CASSQALGVISEAFF. The CDR3 nucleotides read TGCGCCAGCAGCCAAGCGTTAGGGGTCATCTCTGAAGCTTTCTTT.

The V call is TRBV6-5, the J call TRBJ1-1; weak D call: TRBD1 (5 bases). Germline values: CDR1 MNHEY, CDR2 SVGAGI. This CDR3 comprises 16 residues. V shed 2 bases and J shed 1 base, with 14 bases lying between them. The CDR3 bases are TGTGCCAGCAGTTACGGTGGAGGGGTCACGAACACTGAAGCTTTCTTT. Its protein product is CASSYGGGVTNTEAFF.

The J gene is TRBJ1-2, the V gene TRBV9, with D unclear. The germline CDR1 and CDR2 sequences are SGDLS and YYNGEE. V was trimmed by 0 bases and J by 0 bases, leaving 9 bases between them. The CDR3 covers 15 residues. CDR3 in amino acids: CASSVEVWTNYGYTF. For the CDR3, the DNA is TGTGCCAGCAGCGTAGAGGTCTGGACTAACTATGGCTACACCTTC.

The genes are TRBV25-1 and TRBJ1-1; 7 bases align to TRBD1. CDR1 and CDR2 from the germline V gene are MGHDK and SYGVNS. CDR3 length: 14 residues. V shed 8 bases, J shed 3 bases, and the junction held 9 bases outside the gene matches. The CDR3 DNA reads as TGTGCCAGCCCAATTAGTACAGGGGACACTGAAGCTTTCTTT. Its protein product is CASPISTGDTEAFF.

The rearrangement joins TRBV9 to TRBJ2-3, with D perhaps TRBD2 (5 bases). V dropped 0 bases and J dropped 0 bases, with 11 bases sitting between them. This CDR3 contains 16 residues. Germline values: CDR1 SGDLS, CDR2 YYNGEE. The CDR3 nucleotides read TGTGCCAGCAGCGTAGGCGGGTCATCTAGCACAGATACGCAGTATTTT. Amino acid sequence: CASSVGGSSSTDTQYF.

The V call is TRBV15, the J call TRBJ2-2; D might be TRBD1 or TRBD2, each matching 5 bases. CDR3 size: 13 residues. Germline V gives CDR1 LNHNV, CDR2 YYDKDF (reference sequence). V lost 0 bases to trimming and J lost 7 bases, with 6 bases between them. CDR3 sequence reads: CATSRDGGGELFF. The CDR3, as DNA: TGTGCCACCAGCAGAGATGGGGGCGGGGAGCTGTTTTTT.

The chain carries TRBV10-3 and TRBJ2-3; a possible D gene is TRBD2 (6 bases). CDR1 is ENHRY and CDR2 is SYGVKD in the germline V gene. This CDR3 spans 14 amino acids. V lost 4 bases, J lost 0 bases, and 8 bases lay in between. The CDR3 nucleotides read TGTGCCATCAGTGTAGCGGCTAGCACAGATACGCAGTATTTT. This gives the protein CAISVAASTDTQYF.

V and J are TRBV6-5 and TRBJ2-7; D unresolved. Germline lookup yields CDR1 MNHEY and CDR2 SVGAGI. Trimming removed 3 bases from V and 4 bases from J, with 10 bases in between. There are 13 residues in the CDR3. This CDR3 is CASSYPVRYEQYF. The CDR3 coding sequence is TGTGCCAGCAGTTATCCAGTCAGGTACGAGCAGTACTTC.

CDR3 region: CASSQAARVGYTF. Written as DNA, the CDR3 is TGTGCCAGCAGCCAAGCGGCCAGGGTTGGCTACACCTTC. This chain connects TRBV3-1 (or the pseudogene TRBV3-2) to TRBJ1-2; D is perhaps TRBD1 (5 bases). Looked up from germline, CDR1 is LGHDT and CDR2 is YNNKEL (reference sequence). Trimming stripped 1 base from V and 7 bases from J, with 10 bases between. The CDR3 runs to 13 residues.

The chain couples TRBV5-4 to TRBJ2-1; TRBD2 aligns across 7 bases. J was trimmed by 2 bases and V by 2 bases; bases with no gene match: 4. The germline CDR1 and CDR2 sequences are SGHNT and YYREEE (reference sequence). This CDR3 is 15 amino acids long. The CDR3: CASSFPGLPYNEQFF. In nucleotides, the CDR3 is TGTGCCAGCAGCTTCCCGGGACTACCCTACAATGAGCAGTTCTTC.

The chain recombines TRBV2 with TRBJ1-2, with TRBD1 as a possible D gene (5 bases). V was cut by 9 bases and J by 2 bases, with 19 bases left in between. Germline V gives CDR1 SNHLY, CDR2 FYNNEI. This CDR3 comprises 15 residues. DNA of the CDR3: TGTGCCAGTAAGAGTTCGACAGATTCCAACTATGGCTACACCTTC. Residues: CASKSSTDSNYGYTF.

The V gene is TRBV18, the J gene TRBJ2-2; 7 bases agree with TRBD2. The V and J ends lost 5 bases and 2 bases, in that order; junction bases with no gene match: 8. Germline V lookup: CDR1 KGHSH, CDR2 LQKENI. This CDR3 is built from 16 residues. The CDR3 spells CASSSASGLNTGELFF. The CDR3 nucleotides read TGTGCCAGCTCATCAGCTAGCGGCTTAAACACCGGGGAGCTGTTTTTT.

V and J are TRBV10-3 and TRBJ1-3; D may be TRBD1 (6 bases). The CDR3 has 15 amino acids. Germline V gives CDR1 ENHRY, CDR2 SYGVKD. Trimming left V 4 bases short and J 0 bases short, with 10 bases between. The CDR3 region is CAISASGVSGNTIYF. For the CDR3, the DNA is TGTGCCATCAGTGCCTCAGGGGTCTCTGGAAACACCATATATTTT.

The chain uses TRBV5-1 and TRBJ1-4; TRBD1 matches 11 bases. Unmatched junction bases numbered 7, after V lost 4 bases and J lost 8 bases. Looked up from germline, CDR1 is SGHRS and CDR2 is YFSETQ. The CDR3 is 15 residues long. This chain's CDR3 is CASSPAGTGGEKLFF. CDR3 nucleotide sequence: TGCGCCAGCAGCCCCGCCGGGACAGGGGGAGAAAAACTGTTTTTT.

This chain connects TRBV7-7 to TRBJ2-2; D perhaps matches TRBD1 (6 bases). Germline V CDR1 and CDR2: SSHAT, FNYEAQ (reference sequence). This CDR3 is built from 16 residues. V gave up 5 bases and J gave up 0 bases, with 13 bases separating them. The CDR3 loop is CASSPRTATNTGELFF. In nucleotides, the CDR3 is TGTGCCAGCAGCCCAAGGACAGCCACGAACACCGGGGAGCTGTTTTTT.

The rearrangement joins TRBV2 to TRBJ2-1; D unresolved. V gave up 4 bases and J gave up 5 bases, with 9 bases separating them. Germline CDR1 is SNHLY and CDR2 is FYNNEI. The CDR3 is 13 amino acids. In DNA, the CDR3 is TGTGCCAGCAGTGTCCGGGCGAACAATGAGCAGTTCTTC. Its translation is CASSVRANNEQFF.

This chain joins TRBV9 and TRBJ2-2; the match to TRBD2 covers 16 bases. Germline CDR1 SGDLS, CDR2 YYNGEE. This CDR3 contains 19 residues. The J segment lost 6 bases and the V segment lost 4 bases, leaving 12 bases of the junction unmatched. The CDR3 DNA reads TGTGCCAGCAGCTCAGATCCGGGACTAGCGGGAGGGCACCCCGGGGAGCTGTTTTTT. It is translated as CASSSDPGLAGGHPGELFF.

The rearrangement links TRBV4-1 to TRBJ1-4, with D possibly matching TRBD1 (5 bases). This CDR3 is 18 amino acids long. CDR1 and CDR2 (germline): MGHRA, YSYEKL. The V end lost 0 bases, the J end lost 3 bases, and 17 bases lay between the germline ends. CDR3 loop: CASSQDWPMRQPNEKLFF. CDR3 nucleotides: TGCGCCAGCAGCCAAGATTGGCCCATGAGACAGCCTAATGAAAAACTGTTTTTT.

The gene calls are TRBV2 and TRBJ1-3; no firm D call. The CDR3 totals 14 residues. Germline CDR1 and CDR2: SNHLY and FYNNEI. Here the CDR3 reads CATPGGSSGNTIYF. The CDR3 DNA reads as TGTGCTACCCCCGGCGGGAGCTCTGGAAACACCATATATTTT.

The chain's CDR3 is CASSPDRGLRSPLHF. CDR3 in DNA: TGTGCCAGCAGTCCAGACAGGGGGCTCCGGTCACCCCTCCACTTT. The chain combines TRBV27 with TRBJ1-6; TRBD1 agrees at 10 bases. CDR1 is MNHEY and CDR2 is SMNVEV in the germline V gene (reference sequence). This CDR3 has 15 residues. With 5 bases clipped from V and 10 bases from J, the junction kept 8 bases outside the gene matches.

J is TRBJ2-1 and V is TRBV5-4; 7 bases line up with TRBD1. The CDR3 totals 18 residues. Germline CDR1 SGHNT, CDR2 YYREEE (reference sequence). The J segment lost 0 bases and the V segment lost 0 bases, leaving 9 bases of the junction unmatched. The DNA of the CDR3 is TGTGCCAGCAGCTTGGCCCCAGACAGGGTACTCTCCTACAATGAGCAGTTCTTC. This encodes CASSLAPDRVLSYNEQFF.